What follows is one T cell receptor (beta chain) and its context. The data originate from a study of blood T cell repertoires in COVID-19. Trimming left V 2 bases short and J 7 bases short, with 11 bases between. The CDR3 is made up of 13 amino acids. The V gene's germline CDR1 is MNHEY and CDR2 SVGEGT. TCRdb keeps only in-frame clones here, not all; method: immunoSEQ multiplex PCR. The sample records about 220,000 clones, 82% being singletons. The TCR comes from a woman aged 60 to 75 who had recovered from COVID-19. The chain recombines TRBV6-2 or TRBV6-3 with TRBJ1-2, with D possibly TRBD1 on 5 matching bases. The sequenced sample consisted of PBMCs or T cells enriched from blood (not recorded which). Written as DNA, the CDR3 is TGTGCCAGCAGTTACGACAGATCGTCTGGCTACACCTTC. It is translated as CASSYDRSSGYTF.